This T cell receptor (beta chain) was recovered during a study of CD8 T cells in ankylosing spondylitis. The germline CDR1 and CDR2 sequences are LGHDT and YNNKEL (reference sequence). Trimming stripped 5 bases from V and 5 bases from J, with 9 bases between. CDR3 length: 12 amino acids. TCRdb redid the calling of the 5' RACE reads with MiXCR, one entry per CDR3 protein. The sample has around 250,000 distinct CDR3 sequences, around 10% seen once. This chain joins TRBV3-1 and TRBJ2-5, with unresolved D. Sequencing used blood, either unsorted or a sorted T cell fraction (not recorded which). The receptor was isolated from a male donor with ankylosing spondylitis or in good health (not recorded which). The DNA for the CDR3 is TGTGCCAGCAGCTCCCACGGGGAGACCCAGTACTTC. Translated, it gives CASSSHGETQYF.